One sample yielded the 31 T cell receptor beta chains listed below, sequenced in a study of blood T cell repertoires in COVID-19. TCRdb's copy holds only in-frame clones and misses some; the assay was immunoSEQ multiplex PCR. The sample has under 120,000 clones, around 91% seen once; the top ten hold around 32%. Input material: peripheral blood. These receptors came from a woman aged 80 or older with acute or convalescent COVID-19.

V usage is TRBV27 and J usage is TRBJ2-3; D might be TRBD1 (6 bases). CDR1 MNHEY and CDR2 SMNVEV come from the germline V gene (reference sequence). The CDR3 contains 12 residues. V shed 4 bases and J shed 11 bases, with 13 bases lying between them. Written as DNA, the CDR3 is TGTGCCAGCAGTTCCACAGGGAAGGGGCAGTATTTT. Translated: CASSSTGKGQYF.

CDR3 DNA sequence: TGTGCCAGCAGTTTGGACAGGGGTGGCAATCAGCCCCAGCATTTT. This encodes CASSLDRGGNQPQHF. This chain links TRBV27 with TRBJ1-5; 9 positions agree with TRBD1. This CDR3 is built from 15 residues. Germline-derived CDR1 and CDR2 are MNHEY and SMNVEV (reference sequence). The V and J ends lost 3 bases and 2 bases, in that order; junction bases with no gene match: 2.

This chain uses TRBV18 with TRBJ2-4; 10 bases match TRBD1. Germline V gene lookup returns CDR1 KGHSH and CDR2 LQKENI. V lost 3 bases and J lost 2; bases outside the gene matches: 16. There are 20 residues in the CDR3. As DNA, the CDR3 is TGTGCCAGCTCACCGGACGGGACAGGGGCCAAAGATAGGTCCAAAAACATTCAGTACTTC. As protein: CASSPDGTGAKDRSKNIQYF. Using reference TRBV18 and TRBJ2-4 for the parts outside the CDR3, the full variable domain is NAGVMQNPRHLVRRRGQEARLRCSPMKGHSHVYWYRQLPEEGLKFMVYLQKENIIDESGMPKERFSAEFPKEGPSILRIQQVVRGDSAAYFCASSPDGTGAKDRSKNIQYFGAGTRLSVL.

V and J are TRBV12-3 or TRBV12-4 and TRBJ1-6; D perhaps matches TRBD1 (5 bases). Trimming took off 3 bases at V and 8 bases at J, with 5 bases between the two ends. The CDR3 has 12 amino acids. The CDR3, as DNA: TGTGCCAGCAGTTTCAGGGATTCACCCCTCCACTTT. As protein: CASSFRDSPLHF.

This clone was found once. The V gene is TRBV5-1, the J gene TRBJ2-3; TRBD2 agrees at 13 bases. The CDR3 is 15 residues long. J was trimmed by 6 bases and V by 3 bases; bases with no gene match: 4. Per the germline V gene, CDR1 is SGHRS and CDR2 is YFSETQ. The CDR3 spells CASSWGTSGDDTQYF. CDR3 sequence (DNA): TGCGCCAGCAGCTGGGGGACTAGCGGGGATGATACGCAGTATTTT.

As DNA, the CDR3 is TGTGCCAGCAGTGAAGCCGGGACAGGGAACAATTCACCCCTCCACTTT. Its translation: CASSEAGTGNNSPLHF. This rearrangement joins TRBV25-1 to TRBJ1-6; 9 positions agree with TRBD1. The CDR3 has 16 residues. Germline-derived CDR1 and CDR2 are MGHDK and SYGVNS. The junction had 6 bases not matched to a gene; V was cut back by 2 bases and J by 7 bases.

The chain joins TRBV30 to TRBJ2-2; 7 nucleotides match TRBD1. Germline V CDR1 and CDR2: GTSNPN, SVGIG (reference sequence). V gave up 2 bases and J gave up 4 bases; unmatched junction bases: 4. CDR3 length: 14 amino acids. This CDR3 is CAWSFTGVTGELFF. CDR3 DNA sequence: TGTGCCTGGAGTTTCACAGGGGTCACCGGGGAGCTGTTTTTT.

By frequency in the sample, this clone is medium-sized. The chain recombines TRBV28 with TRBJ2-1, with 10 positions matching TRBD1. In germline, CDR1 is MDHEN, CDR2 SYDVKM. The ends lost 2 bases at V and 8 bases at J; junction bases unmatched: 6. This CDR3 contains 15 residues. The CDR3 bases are TGTGCCAGCAGTTTAGGGGGACAGGGGTTGTATGAGCAGTTCTTC. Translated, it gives CASSLGGQGLYEQFF.

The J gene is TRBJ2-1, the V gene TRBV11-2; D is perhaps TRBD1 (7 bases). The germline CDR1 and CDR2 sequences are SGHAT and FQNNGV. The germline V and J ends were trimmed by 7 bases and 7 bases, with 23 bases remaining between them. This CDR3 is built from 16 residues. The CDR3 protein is CASNEPAGGLANEQFF. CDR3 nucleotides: TGTGCCAGCAACGAACCCGCAGGGGGGTTGGCAAATGAGCAGTTCTTC.

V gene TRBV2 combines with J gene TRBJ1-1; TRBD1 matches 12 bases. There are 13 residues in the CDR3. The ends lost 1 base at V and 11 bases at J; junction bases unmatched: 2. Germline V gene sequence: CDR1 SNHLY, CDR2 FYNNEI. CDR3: CASSEEGQGAAFF. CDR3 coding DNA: TGTGCCAGCAGTGAAGAGGGACAGGGGGCCGCTTTCTTT.

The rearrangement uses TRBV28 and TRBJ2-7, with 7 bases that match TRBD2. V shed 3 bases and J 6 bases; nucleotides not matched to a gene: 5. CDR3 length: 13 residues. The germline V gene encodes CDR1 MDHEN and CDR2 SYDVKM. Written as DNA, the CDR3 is TGTGCCAGCAGTTTGGGAGGGTTCGTCGAGCAGTACTTC. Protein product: CASSLGGFVEQYF.

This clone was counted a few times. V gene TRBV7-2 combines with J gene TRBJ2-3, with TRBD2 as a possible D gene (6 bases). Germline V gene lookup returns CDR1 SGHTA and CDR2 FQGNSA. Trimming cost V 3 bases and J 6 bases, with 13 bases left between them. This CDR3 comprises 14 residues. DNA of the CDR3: TGTGCCAGCAGCTTCGGAGGGGTTGTGGATACGCAGTATTTT. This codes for CASSFGGVVDTQYF.

This CDR3 reads CASSLGTFEAFF. The CDR3 bases are TGTGCCAGCAGTCTAGGGACTTTTGAAGCTTTCTTT. The chain joins TRBV28 to TRBJ1-1; possibly TRBD1 for D (5 bases). Germline V lookup: CDR1 MDHEN, CDR2 SYDVKM. V lost 5 bases and J 7 bases, leaving 11 bases between the germline ends. The CDR3 has 12 amino acids.

The CDR3 here is CASSLTRLRETQYF. CDR3 DNA sequence: TGTGCCAGCAGCTTAACCAGGCTCCGAGAGACCCAGTACTTC. V usage is TRBV7-8 and J usage is TRBJ2-5; D gene ambiguous. Looked up from germline, CDR1 is SGHVS and CDR2 is FQNEAQ. The CDR3 runs to 14 residues. The V end was cut by 2 bases, the J end by 4 bases, with 11 bases between.

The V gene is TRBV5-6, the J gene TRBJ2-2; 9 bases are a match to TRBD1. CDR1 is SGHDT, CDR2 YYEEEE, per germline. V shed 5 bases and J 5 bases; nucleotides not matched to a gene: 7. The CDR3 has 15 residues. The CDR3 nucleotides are TGTGCCAGCAGGACACAGGGGGCCGAAACCGGGGAGCTGTTTTTT. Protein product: CASRTQGAETGELFF.

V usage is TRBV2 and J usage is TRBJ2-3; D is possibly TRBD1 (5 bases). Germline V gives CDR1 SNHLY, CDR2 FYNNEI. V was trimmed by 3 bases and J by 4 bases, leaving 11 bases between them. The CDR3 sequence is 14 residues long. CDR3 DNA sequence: TGTGCCAGCAGTGAGTATAGGGGCTCAGATACGCAGTATTTT. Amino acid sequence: CASSEYRGSDTQYF.

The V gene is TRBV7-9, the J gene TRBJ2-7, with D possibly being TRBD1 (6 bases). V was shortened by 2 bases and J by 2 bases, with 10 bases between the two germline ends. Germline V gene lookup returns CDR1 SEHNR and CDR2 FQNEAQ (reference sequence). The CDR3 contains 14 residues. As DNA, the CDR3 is TGTGCCAGCAGCTTAACAGGGTACCCCTACGAGCAGTACTTC. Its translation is CASSLTGYPYEQYF.

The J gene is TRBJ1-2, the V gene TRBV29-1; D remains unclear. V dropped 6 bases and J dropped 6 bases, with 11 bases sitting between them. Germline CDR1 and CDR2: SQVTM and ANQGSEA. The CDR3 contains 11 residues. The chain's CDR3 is CSVAELDGYTF. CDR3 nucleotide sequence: TGCAGCGTGGCTGAATTGGATGGCTACACCTTC.

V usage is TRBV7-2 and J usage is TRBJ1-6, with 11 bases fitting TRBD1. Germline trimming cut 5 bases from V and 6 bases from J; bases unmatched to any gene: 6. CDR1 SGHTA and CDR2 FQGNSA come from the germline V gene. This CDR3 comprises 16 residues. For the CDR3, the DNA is TGTGCCAGCAGCCCGCGGACAGGGGGCTTTAATTCACCCCTCCACTTT. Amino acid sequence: CASSPRTGGFNSPLHF.

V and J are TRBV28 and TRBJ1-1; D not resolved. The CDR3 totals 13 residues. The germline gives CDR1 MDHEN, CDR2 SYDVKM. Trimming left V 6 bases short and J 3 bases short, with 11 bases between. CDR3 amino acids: CASSPRAHTEAFF. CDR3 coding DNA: TGTGCCAGCAGCCCGAGGGCCCACACTGAAGCTTTCTTT.

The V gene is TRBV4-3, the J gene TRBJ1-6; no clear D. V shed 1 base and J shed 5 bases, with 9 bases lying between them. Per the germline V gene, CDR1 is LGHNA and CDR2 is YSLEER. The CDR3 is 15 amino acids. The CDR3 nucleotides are TGCGCCAGCAGCCAAGGCGTCAGGAATAATTCACCCCTCCACTTT. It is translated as CASSQGVRNNSPLHF.

CDR3 region: CASSRRQGAYGYTF. The CDR3 coding sequence is TGTGCCAGCAGCCGACGACAGGGGGCTTATGGCTACACCTTC. The V gene is TRBV16, the J gene TRBJ1-2, with 10 nucleotides matching TRBD1. Losses at the gene ends were 4 bases for V and 5 bases for J; bases not matched to a gene: 4. The CDR3 has 14 amino acids. Germline V gives CDR1 KGHSY, CDR2 FQNENV.

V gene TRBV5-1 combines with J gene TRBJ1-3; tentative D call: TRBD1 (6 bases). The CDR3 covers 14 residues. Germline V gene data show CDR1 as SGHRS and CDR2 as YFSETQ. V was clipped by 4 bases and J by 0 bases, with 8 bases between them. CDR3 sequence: CASSRDNSGNTIYF. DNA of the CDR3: TGCGCCAGCAGCCGGGACAACTCTGGAAACACCATATATTTT.

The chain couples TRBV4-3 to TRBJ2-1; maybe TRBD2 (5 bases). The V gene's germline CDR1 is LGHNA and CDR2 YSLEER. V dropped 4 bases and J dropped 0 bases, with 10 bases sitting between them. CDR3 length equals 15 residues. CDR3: CASSPSSSSYNEQFF. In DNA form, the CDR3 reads TGCGCCAGCAGCCCGTCTAGCTCCTCCTACAATGAGCAGTTCTTC.

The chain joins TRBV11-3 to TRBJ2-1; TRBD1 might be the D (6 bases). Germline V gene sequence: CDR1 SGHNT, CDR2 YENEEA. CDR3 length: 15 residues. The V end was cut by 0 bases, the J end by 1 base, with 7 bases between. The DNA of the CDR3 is TGTGCCAGCAGCTTAGACGGGACATCCTACAATGAGCAGTTCTTC. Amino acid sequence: CASSLDGTSYNEQFF.

CDR3 in amino acids: CASSGTGNYGYTF. Written as DNA, the CDR3 is TGTGCCAGCTCGGGGACAGGGAACTATGGCTACACCTTC. The chain carries TRBV5-6 and TRBJ1-2; the match to TRBD1 covers 9 bases. Germline-derived CDR1 and CDR2 are SGHDT and YYEEEE. V lost 7 bases to trimming and J lost 2 bases; unmatched junction nucleotides: 3. CDR3 length: 13 residues.

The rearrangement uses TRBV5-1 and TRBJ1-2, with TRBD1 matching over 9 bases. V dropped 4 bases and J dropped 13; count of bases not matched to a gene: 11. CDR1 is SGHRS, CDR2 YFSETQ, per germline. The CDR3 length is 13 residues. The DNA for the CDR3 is TGCGCCAGCAGCCCCGGGACAGGGATTAATGTCACCTTC. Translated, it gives CASSPGTGINVTF.

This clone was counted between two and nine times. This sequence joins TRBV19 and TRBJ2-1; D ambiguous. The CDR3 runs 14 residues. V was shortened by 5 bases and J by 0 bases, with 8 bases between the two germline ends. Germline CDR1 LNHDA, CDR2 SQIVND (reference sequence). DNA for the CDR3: TGTGCCAGTAGTCAGATATTCTCCTACAATGAGCAGTTCTTC. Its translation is CASSQIFSYNEQFF.

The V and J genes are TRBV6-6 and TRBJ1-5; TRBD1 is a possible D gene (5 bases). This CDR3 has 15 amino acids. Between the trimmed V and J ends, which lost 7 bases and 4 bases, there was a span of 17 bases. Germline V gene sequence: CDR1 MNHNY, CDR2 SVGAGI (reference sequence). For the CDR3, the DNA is TGTGCCAGCATAAAAGACAGCGGGGCAAATCAGCCCCAGCATTTT. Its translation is CASIKDSGANQPQHF.

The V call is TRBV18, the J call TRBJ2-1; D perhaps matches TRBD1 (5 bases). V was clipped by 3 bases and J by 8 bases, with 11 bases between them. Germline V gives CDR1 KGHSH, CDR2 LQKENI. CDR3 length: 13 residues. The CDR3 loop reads CASSPLLGDEQFF. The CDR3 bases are TGTGCCAGCTCACCCCTCCTAGGGGATGAGCAGTTCTTC.

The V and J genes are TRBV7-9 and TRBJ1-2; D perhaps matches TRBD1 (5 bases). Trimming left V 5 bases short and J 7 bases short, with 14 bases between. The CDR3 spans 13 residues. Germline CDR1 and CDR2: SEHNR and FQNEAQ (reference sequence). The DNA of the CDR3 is TGTGCCAGCAGCCTACCTCAGGGTTCTGGCTACACCTTC. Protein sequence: CASSLPQGSGYTF. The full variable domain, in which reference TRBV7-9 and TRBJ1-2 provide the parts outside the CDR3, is DTGVSQNPRHKITKRGQNVTFRCDPISEHNRLYWYRQTLGQGPEFLTYFQNEAQLEKSRLLSDRFSAERPKGSFSTLEIQRTEQGDSAMYLCASSLPQGSGYTFGSGTRLTVV.